This TCR beta chain is from a study of CD8 T cells in Susac syndrome. With random hexamers, 0.5 to 1 ug RNA was reverse transcribed. It was immunoSEQ multiplex PCR that amplified TCR beta CDR3 across 54 Vbeta and 13 Jbeta. Via MiXCR, TCRdb re-called the immunoSEQ multiplex PCR reads, giving one row per CDR3 protein. The repertoire holds 150,000 to 200,000 distinct CDR3 sequences, approximately 95% seen once, with 0.15% to 0.2% in the top ten. The study's findings and limits: TCR sequencing and HLA analysis covered a relatively small number of individuals.

The T cells that were sequenced for TCR beta were CD8+ and CD4+ cells from blood. Both CD4+ and CD8+ T cells were negatively isolated, and TEMRA cells underwent FACS enrichment. Germline CDR1 and CDR2: SGHDT and YYEEEE. The CDR3 covers 15 residues. Trimming cost V 3 bases and J 5 bases, with 17 bases left between them. About this clonotype itself: Antigen specificity is unknown.

Sequencing was carried out using CD8+ T cells from PBMCs. V and J are TRBV5-6 and TRBJ1-1; tentative D call: TRBD1 (5 bases). This receptor was obtained from a human donor with multiple sclerosis. The CDR3 spells CASSSGIRAGTEAFF. The CDR3 DNA is TGTGCCAGCAGCTCCGGGATCCGGGCAGGGACTGAAGCTTTCTTT.